The clone carrying this TCR beta chain has only a few counts. The antigen is undetermined. The junction does not match germline at one end; this may be a read error. The data were obtained in a study of response to subunit inactivated influenza vaccine. The CDR3 covers 15 residues. Germline V gene lookup returns CDR1 SGHRS and CDR2 YFSETQ. Points from the study as a whole: Seasonal influenza vaccination, on each occasion, was suggested by the authors to recruit few new T cells.

TCRdb re-derived calls from the RT-PCR reads in MiXCR, one entry per CDR3 protein. The profile shows roughly 500,000 distinct CDR3 sequences, about 17% of them singletons. Specimen: CD4+ T cells sorted from PBMCs, collected less than 25 months after vaccination. The clonotype comes from a man aged 50 to 69 who received an inactivated influenza vaccine. This chain uses TRBV5-1 with TRBJ2-3, with D possibly TRBD2 on 7 matching bases. CDR3: CASSGGGDFTETQYF. CDR3 sequence (DNA): TGCGCCAGCAGCGGCGGGGGCGATTTTACAGAAACGCAGTATTTT.